One and the same sample provided the 23 T cell receptor beta chains below, sequenced in a study of shared clonotypes between healthy human individuals. Naive CD8 cells lacked CD45RO, underwent positive selection for CCR7 and left out terminally differentiated effector memory CD45RA+ cells. Assay used: immunoSEQ multiplex PCR; TCRdb lists only in-frame clones, some missing. The table includes around 2,000,000 clones, about 94% detected once. Material: naive CD8+ T cells sorted from blood. The receptor set was obtained from a man younger than 30 in good health.

The V gene is TRBV4-1, the J gene TRBJ2-1; 8 bases agree with TRBD2. Germline V gene sequence: CDR1 MGHRA, CDR2 YSYEKL. CDR3 length equals 14 residues. With V trimmed by 1 base and J by 5 bases, 1 base remained unmatched. In DNA form, the CDR3 reads TGCGCCAGCAGCCAAGCGGGGGGGCACAATGAGCAGTTCTTC. Amino acid sequence: CASSQAGGHNEQFF.

The chain joins TRBV27 to TRBJ1-2; 8 bases match TRBD1. This CDR3 is 16 amino acids long. Looked up from germline, CDR1 is MNHEY and CDR2 is SMNVEV (reference sequence). The junction had 11 bases not matched to a gene; V was cut back by 2 bases and J by 6 bases. This chain's CDR3 is CASSLQGAGTLHGYTF. CDR3 nucleotide sequence: TGTGCCAGCAGTTTACAGGGGGCAGGGACTTTGCATGGCTACACCTTC.

In this sample, this clone turned up once. The chain recombines TRBV5-1 with TRBJ2-7; D is unresolved. The germline CDR1 and CDR2 sequences are SGHRS and YFSETQ. V lost 4 bases and J lost 5, with 10 bases in between. The CDR3 has 12 residues. The CDR3 reads CASSPAVNEQYF. The CDR3, as DNA: TGCGCCAGCAGCCCCGCCGTAAACGAGCAGTACTTC.

The rearrangement joins TRBV13 to TRBJ2-1; 10 positions match TRBD1. Germline trimming cut 3 bases from V and 3 bases from J; bases unmatched to any gene: 11. The CDR3 is 18 amino acids. Germline CDR1 PRHDT, CDR2 FYEKMQ (reference sequence). The CDR3 DNA reads as TGTGCCAGCAGCTTTTACGCCGGGACAGGGGTGGACTACAATGAGCAGTTCTTC. Protein sequence: CASSFYAGTGVDYNEQFF.

Worth noting for this clone: The sample contains more than one DNA sequence encoding this CDR3. As DNA, the CDR3 is TGTGCCAGCAGCTTATCGGCAGGGGATTATGGCTACACCTTC. This gives the protein CASSLSAGDYGYTF. The rearrangement links TRBV7-2 to TRBJ1-2, with D possibly matching TRBD1 (6 bases). V lost 2 bases and J 5 bases, leaving 12 bases between the germline ends. CDR1 and CDR2 from the germline V gene are SGHTA and FQGNSA. CDR3 size: 14 residues.

This clone has just one count. The chain recombines TRBV11-2 with TRBJ2-7, with D possibly TRBD1 on 6 matching bases. The CDR3 is 15 residues long. Germline V CDR1 and CDR2: SGHAT, FQNNGV. The ends were cut back, 1 base at V and 2 bases at J, with 12 bases in the middle. The CDR3 protein is CASSLGAGVTYEQYF. For the CDR3, the DNA is TGTGCCAGCAGCTTAGGGGCAGGGGTCACCTACGAGCAGTACTTC. The complete variable domain, with remaining parts taken from reference TRBV11-2 and TRBJ2-7, reads EAGVAQSPRYKIIEKRQSVAFWCNPISGHATLYWYQQILGQGPKLLIQFQNNGVVDDSQLPKDRFSAERLKGVDSTLKIQPAKLEDSAVYLCASSLGAGVTYEQYFGPGTRLTVT.

V is TRBV10-3 and J is TRBJ2-7; D possibly corresponds to TRBD2 (5 bases). From germline, CDR1 is ENHRY and CDR2 SYGVKD. This CDR3 has 13 amino acids. V lost 10 bases and J 4 bases, leaving 17 bases between the germline ends. The CDR3 sequence is CATSSNGPYEQYF. The CDR3 bases are TGTGCCACCTCTAGCAACGGACCGTACGAGCAGTACTTC.

The gene calls are TRBV10-1 and TRBJ1-5; D is unresolved. The CDR3 extends over 13 amino acids. Trimming stripped 3 bases from V and 7 bases from J, with 10 bases between. Germline CDR1 and CDR2: WNHNN and SYGVQD (reference sequence). DNA for the CDR3: TGCGCCAGCAGTGATGAGGTAATCCAGCCCCAGCATTTT. It is translated as CASSDEVIQPQHF.

V is TRBV5-1 and J is TRBJ2-7, with 8 bases lining up with TRBD2. CDR1 SGHRS and CDR2 YFSETQ come from the germline V gene. The CDR3 spans 14 residues. J lost 5 bases, V lost 4 bases, and 8 bases had no gene match. The CDR3 nucleotides are TGCGCCAGCAGCCAGGGACTAGAGAGAGACGAGCAGTACTTC. Translation: CASSQGLERDEQYF. The full variable domain, in which reference TRBV5-1 and TRBJ2-7 provide the parts outside the CDR3, is KAGVTQTPRYLIKTRGQQVTLSCSPISGHRSVSWYQQTPGQGLQFLFEYFSETQRNKGNFPGRFSGRQFSNSRSEMNVSTLELGDSALYLCASSQGLERDEQYFGPGTRLTVT.

This clone was observed once. The V gene is TRBV7-9, the J gene TRBJ1-2; perhaps TRBD1 as D (5 bases). V lost 3 bases and J 3 bases, leaving 11 bases between the germline ends. Germline CDR1 and CDR2: SEHNR and FQNEAQ (reference sequence). The CDR3 spans 14 residues. The CDR3 region has the DNA TGTGCCAGCAGCTTCGGGGGAAGCGACTATGGCTACACCTTC. Its translation: CASSFGGSDYGYTF.

This chain connects TRBV13 to TRBJ2-7; no reliable D call. The CDR3 is 14 residues long. V gave up 5 bases and J gave up 0 bases, with 11 bases separating them. Germline V lookup: CDR1 PRHDT, CDR2 FYEKMQ (reference sequence). The CDR3 DNA is TGTGCCAGCAGCCCCCAGAGGAGCTCCTACGAGCAGTACTTC. Protein: CASSPQRSSYEQYF.

The V call is TRBV7-8, the J call TRBJ2-7; D may match TRBD1 or TRBD2 (5 bases each). The germline V gene has CDR1 SGHVS and CDR2 FQNEAQ. The CDR3 runs to 15 residues. Deletions cut 6 bases from V and 0 bases from J, with 15 bases between. Here the CDR3 reads CASSLEGRSSYEQYF. The CDR3 coding sequence is TGTGCCAGCAGTCTTGAGGGACGGAGCTCCTACGAGCAGTACTTC.

The gene calls are TRBV29-1 and TRBJ1-5; possibly TRBD1 for D (5 bases). CDR1 is SQVTM and CDR2 is ANQGSEA in the germline V gene. The CDR3 is made up of 15 amino acids. V lost 4 bases, J lost 3 bases, and 16 bases lay in between. The chain's CDR3 is CSVVTGADPNQPQHF. The DNA of the CDR3 is TGCAGCGTTGTAACAGGAGCGGACCCCAATCAGCCCCAGCATTTT.

The J gene is TRBJ2-2, the V gene TRBV6-6, with D tentatively TRBD1 (5 bases). The germline V gene has CDR1 MNHNY and CDR2 SVGAGI (reference sequence). The germline V and J ends were trimmed by 7 bases and 3 bases, with 9 bases remaining between them. The CDR3 extends over 13 amino acids. The CDR3: CASTFRDTGELFF. Written as DNA, the CDR3 is TGTGCCAGCACCTTCAGGGACACCGGGGAGCTGTTTTTT.

The gene calls are TRBV9 and TRBJ2-1; either TRBD1 or TRBD2 may fit D (5 bases each). This CDR3 region has 14 residues. CDR1 is SGDLS, CDR2 YYNGEE, per germline. V was shortened by 3 bases and J by 9 bases, with 16 bases between the two germline ends. The CDR3 loop reads CASSAYGTPGEQFF. CDR3 bases: TGTGCCAGCAGCGCATACGGGACCCCAGGTGAGCAGTTCTTC. Combining the CDR3 with reference TRBV9 and TRBJ2-1 gives the whole variable domain DSGVTQTPKHLITATGQRVTLRCSPRSGDLSVYWYQQSLDQGLQFLIQYYNGEERAKGNILERFSAQQFPDLHSELNLSSLELGDSALYFCASSAYGTPGEQFFGPGTRLTVL.

The chain couples TRBV10-1 to TRBJ2-1; 10 nucleotides agree with TRBD2. Germline CDR1 WNHNN, CDR2 SYGVQD (reference sequence). V was pared by 3 bases and J by 6 bases, with 8 bases of the junction left unmatched. The CDR3 runs to 16 residues. DNA of the CDR3: TGCGCCAGCAGTGAAGATGCTAGCGGGGGCCGCAATGAGCAGTTCTTC. Translation gives CASSEDASGGRNEQFF.

The genes are TRBV13 and TRBJ2-5; a weak D match, TRBD1 (6 bases). Between the trimmed V and J ends, which lost 4 bases and 5 bases, there was a span of 17 bases. The CDR3 sequence is 15 residues long. CDR1 is PRHDT, CDR2 FYEKMQ, per germline (reference sequence). The CDR3 DNA sequence: TGTGCCAGCAGCTCTGGACAAGGGGGTTCGGAGACCCAGTACTTC. As protein: CASSSGQGGSETQYF. Using reference TRBV13 and TRBJ2-5 for the parts outside the CDR3, the full variable domain is AAGVIQSPRHLIKEKRETATLKCYPIPRHDTVYWYQQGPGQDPQFLISFYEKMQSDKGSIPDRFSAQQFSDYHSELNMSSLELGDSALYFCASSSGQGGSETQYFGPGTRLLVL.

The V call is TRBV6-5, the J call TRBJ2-4; D is possibly TRBD1 (5 bases). CDR1 is MNHEY, CDR2 SVGAGI, per germline. This CDR3 has 14 residues. Trimming took 7 bases from V and 8 from J, leaving 18 bases between them. The DNA for the CDR3 is TGTGCCAGCAATACAAGGACAACGGGCGACATTCAGTACTTC. This sequence encodes CASNTRTTGDIQYF.

This clone was seen once. V is TRBV27 and J is TRBJ2-1, with no clear D. Germline V lookup: CDR1 MNHEY, CDR2 SMNVEV (reference sequence). The CDR3 consists of 14 residues. The V and J ends lost 0 bases and 6 bases respectively, with 9 bases between them. The CDR3 nucleotides are TGTGCCAGCAGTTTATCTGTGGGCCTCAATGAGCAGTTCTTC. It translates to CASSLSVGLNEQFF.

The chain has TRBV7-9 and TRBJ2-7, with 9 bases identical to TRBD1. Trimming at V came to 5 bases and at J to 3 bases, leaving 8 bases not matched to a gene. Germline lookup yields CDR1 SEHNR and CDR2 FQNEAQ (reference sequence). The CDR3 sequence is 15 residues long. The CDR3 region is CASSPTGGKVYEQYF. The CDR3 DNA reads as TGTGCCAGCAGCCCGACAGGGGGAAAGGTCTACGAGCAGTACTTC.

CDR3 bases: TGTGCCAGCAGCGCTCCGGGACTCCTTAATGAGCAGTTCTTC. Amino acid sequence: CASSAPGLLNEQFF. The gene calls are TRBV5-6 and TRBJ2-1; perhaps TRBD2 as D (6 bases). The V gene lost 4 bases and the J gene lost 7 bases, with 15 bases spanning the gap. The V gene's germline CDR1 is SGHDT and CDR2 YYEEEE. The CDR3 spans 14 residues.

The chain employs TRBV6-5 and TRBJ2-3; D is possibly TRBD1 (5 bases). Germline V gene lookup returns CDR1 MNHEY and CDR2 SVGAGI. V shed 5 bases and J shed 3 bases, with 15 bases lying between them. CDR3 length: 15 residues. The CDR3 region has the DNA TGTGCCAGCAGTCCCAGGGTCCAAAGGACAGATACGCAGTATTTT. Its translation: CASSPRVQRTDTQYF.

The rearrangement links TRBV7-9 to TRBJ2-1; D call uncertain. Trimming shortened V by 6 bases and J by 6 bases, and 12 bases separated the two germline ends. The germline gives CDR1 SEHNR, CDR2 FQNEAQ (reference sequence). The length of the CDR3 is 13 residues. CDR3 residues: CASREFGPNEQFF. The DNA of the CDR3 is TGTGCCAGCAGGGAGTTTGGCCCCAATGAGCAGTTCTTC.